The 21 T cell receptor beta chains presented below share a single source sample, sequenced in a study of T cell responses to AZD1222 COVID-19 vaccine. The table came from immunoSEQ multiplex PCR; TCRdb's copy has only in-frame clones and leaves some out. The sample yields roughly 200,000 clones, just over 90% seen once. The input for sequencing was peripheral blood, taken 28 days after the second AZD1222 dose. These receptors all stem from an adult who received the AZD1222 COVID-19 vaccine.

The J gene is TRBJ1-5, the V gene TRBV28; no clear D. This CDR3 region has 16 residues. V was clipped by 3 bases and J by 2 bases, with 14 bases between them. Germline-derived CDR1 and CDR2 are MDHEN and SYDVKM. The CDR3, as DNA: TGTGCCAGCAGTTTTGGCGGGGAGTTGGGCAATCAGCCCCAGCATTTT. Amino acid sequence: CASSFGGELGNQPQHF.

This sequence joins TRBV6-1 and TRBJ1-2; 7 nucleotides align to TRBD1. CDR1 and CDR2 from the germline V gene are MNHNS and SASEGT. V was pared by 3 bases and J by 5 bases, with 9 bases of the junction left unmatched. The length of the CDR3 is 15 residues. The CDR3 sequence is CASSDYGTEYYGYTF. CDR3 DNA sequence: TGTGCCAGCAGTGATTATGGGACAGAATATTATGGCTACACCTTC.

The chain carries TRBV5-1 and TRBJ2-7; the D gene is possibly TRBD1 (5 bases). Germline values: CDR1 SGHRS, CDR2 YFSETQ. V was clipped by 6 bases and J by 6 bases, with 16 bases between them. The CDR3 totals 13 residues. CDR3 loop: CASTPDQGSEQYF. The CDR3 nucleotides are TGCGCCAGCACCCCGGACCAGGGTAGCGAGCAGTACTTC.

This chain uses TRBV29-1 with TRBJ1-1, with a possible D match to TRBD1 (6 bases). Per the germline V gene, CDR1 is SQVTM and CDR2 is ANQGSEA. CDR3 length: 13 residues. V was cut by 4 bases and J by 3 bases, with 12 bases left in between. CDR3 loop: CSVAVRGDTEAFF. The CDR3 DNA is TGCAGCGTTGCGGTGAGGGGGGACACTGAAGCTTTCTTT.

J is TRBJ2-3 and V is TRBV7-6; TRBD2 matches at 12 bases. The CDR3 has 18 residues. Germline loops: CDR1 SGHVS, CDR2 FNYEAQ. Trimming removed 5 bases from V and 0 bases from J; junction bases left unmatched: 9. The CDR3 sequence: CASSATSGGPTSTDTQYF. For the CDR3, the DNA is TGTGCCAGCAGCGCGACTAGCGGGGGCCCGACTAGCACAGATACGCAGTATTTT.

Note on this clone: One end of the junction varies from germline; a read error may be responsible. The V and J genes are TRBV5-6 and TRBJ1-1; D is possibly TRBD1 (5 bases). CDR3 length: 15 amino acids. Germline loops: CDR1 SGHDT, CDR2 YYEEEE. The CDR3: CASTLRTLGVTEAFF. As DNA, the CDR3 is TGTGCCAGCACCTTGAGAACCCTAGGGGTTACTGAAGCTTTCTTT.

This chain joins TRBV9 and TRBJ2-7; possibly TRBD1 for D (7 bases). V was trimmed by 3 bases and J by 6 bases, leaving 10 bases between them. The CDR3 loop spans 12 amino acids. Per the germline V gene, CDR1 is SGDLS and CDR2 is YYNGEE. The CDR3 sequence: CASSAQGGEQYF. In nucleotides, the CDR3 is TGTGCCAGCAGCGCCCAGGGGGGCGAGCAGTACTTC.

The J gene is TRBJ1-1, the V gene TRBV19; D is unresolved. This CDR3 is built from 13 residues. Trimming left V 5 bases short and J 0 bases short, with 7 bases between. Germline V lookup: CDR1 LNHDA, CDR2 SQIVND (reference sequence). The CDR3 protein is CASSLYMNTEAFF. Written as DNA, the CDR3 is TGTGCCAGTAGTCTATACATGAACACTGAAGCTTTCTTT.

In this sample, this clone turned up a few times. DNA for the CDR3: TGTGCCAGCATCACGGGGACTAGCGGGAGGGTAAATGAGCAGTTCTTC. Protein sequence: CASITGTSGRVNEQFF. This chain uses TRBV6-6 with TRBJ2-1; 16 bases line up with TRBD2. The germline V gene has CDR1 MNHNY and CDR2 SVGAGI (reference sequence). V was pared by 7 bases and J by 7 bases, with 7 bases of the junction left unmatched. There are 16 residues in the CDR3.

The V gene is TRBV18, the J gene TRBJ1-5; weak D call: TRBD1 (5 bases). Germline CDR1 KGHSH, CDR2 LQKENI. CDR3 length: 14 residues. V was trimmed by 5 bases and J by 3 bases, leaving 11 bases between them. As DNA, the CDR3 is TGTGCCAGCTCATTGTCGGGACCCAATCAGCCCCAGCATTTT. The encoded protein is CASSLSGPNQPQHF.

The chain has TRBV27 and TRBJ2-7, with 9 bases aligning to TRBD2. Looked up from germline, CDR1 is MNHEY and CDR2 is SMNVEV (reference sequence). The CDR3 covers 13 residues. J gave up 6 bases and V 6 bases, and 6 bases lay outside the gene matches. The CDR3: CASSPGTSLEQYF. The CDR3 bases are TGTGCCAGCAGCCCAGGGACTAGCCTCGAGCAGTACTTC.

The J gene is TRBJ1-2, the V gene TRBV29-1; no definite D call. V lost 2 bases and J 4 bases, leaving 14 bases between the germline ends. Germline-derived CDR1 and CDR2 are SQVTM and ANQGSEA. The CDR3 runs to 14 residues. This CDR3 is CSVEPPGTPYGYTF. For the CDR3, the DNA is TGCAGCGTTGAACCCCCAGGTACTCCCTATGGCTACACCTTC.

CDR3: CASSFTQARGNEQFF. The CDR3 coding sequence is TGTGCCAGCAGCTTTACACAGGCAAGGGGGAATGAGCAGTTCTTC. The chain has TRBV5-6 and TRBJ2-1; a weak D match, TRBD1 (6 bases). Germline assignment: CDR1 SGHDT and CDR2 YYEEEE. The CDR3 has 15 residues. V shed 2 bases and J shed 7 bases, with 16 bases lying between them.

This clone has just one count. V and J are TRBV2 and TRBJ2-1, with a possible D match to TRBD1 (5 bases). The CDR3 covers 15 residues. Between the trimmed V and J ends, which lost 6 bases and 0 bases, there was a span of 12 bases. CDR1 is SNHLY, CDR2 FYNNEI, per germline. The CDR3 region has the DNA TGTGCCAGCAGCGCGGACATTTACTCCTACAATGAGCAGTTCTTC. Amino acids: CASSADIYSYNEQFF.

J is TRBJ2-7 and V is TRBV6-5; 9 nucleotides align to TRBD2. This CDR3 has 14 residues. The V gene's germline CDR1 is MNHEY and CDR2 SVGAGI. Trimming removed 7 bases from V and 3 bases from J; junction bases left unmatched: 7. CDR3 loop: CASNFASGNYEQYF. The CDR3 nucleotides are TGTGCCAGCAATTTCGCTAGCGGGAACTACGAGCAGTACTTC.

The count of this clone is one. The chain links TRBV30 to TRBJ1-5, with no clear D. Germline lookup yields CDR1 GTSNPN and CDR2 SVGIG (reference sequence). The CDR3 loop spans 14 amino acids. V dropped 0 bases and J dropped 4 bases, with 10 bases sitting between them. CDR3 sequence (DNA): TGTGCCTGGAGTGTATTACAGAGTAATCAGCCCCAGCATTTT. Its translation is CAWSVLQSNQPQHF.

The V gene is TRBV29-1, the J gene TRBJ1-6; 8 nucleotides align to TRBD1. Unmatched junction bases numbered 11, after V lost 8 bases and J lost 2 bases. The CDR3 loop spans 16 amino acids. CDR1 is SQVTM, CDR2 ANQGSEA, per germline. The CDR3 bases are TGCAGCCCTGACCGAGGACAGGGTCCCTATAATTCACCCCTCCACTTT. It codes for CSPDRGQGPYNSPLHF.

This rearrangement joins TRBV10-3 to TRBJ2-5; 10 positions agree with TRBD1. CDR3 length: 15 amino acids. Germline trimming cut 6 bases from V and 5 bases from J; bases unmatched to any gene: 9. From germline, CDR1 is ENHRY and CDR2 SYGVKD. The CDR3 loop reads CAISPGTGVRETQYF. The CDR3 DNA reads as TGTGCCATCAGCCCCGGGACAGGGGTTCGCGAGACCCAGTACTTC.

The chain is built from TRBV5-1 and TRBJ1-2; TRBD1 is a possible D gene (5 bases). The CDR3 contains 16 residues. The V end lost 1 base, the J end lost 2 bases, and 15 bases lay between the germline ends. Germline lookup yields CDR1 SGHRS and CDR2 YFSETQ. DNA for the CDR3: TGCGCCAGCAGCTTGTATTCGGGCGAGGGGAACTATGGCTACACCTTC. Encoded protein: CASSLYSGEGNYGYTF.

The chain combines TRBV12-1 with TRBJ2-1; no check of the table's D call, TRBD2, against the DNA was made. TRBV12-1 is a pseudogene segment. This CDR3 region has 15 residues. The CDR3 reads CASRKPGGSYNEQFF. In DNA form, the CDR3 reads TGTGCCAGCAGAAAACCGGGGGGATCCTACAATGAGCAGTTCTTC.

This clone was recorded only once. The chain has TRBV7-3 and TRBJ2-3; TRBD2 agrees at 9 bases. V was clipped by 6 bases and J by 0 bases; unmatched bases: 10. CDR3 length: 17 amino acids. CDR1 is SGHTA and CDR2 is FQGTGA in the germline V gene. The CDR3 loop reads CASRKGASGASTDTQYF. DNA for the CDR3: TGTGCCAGCAGAAAAGGGGCTAGCGGGGCTAGCACAGATACGCAGTATTTT.